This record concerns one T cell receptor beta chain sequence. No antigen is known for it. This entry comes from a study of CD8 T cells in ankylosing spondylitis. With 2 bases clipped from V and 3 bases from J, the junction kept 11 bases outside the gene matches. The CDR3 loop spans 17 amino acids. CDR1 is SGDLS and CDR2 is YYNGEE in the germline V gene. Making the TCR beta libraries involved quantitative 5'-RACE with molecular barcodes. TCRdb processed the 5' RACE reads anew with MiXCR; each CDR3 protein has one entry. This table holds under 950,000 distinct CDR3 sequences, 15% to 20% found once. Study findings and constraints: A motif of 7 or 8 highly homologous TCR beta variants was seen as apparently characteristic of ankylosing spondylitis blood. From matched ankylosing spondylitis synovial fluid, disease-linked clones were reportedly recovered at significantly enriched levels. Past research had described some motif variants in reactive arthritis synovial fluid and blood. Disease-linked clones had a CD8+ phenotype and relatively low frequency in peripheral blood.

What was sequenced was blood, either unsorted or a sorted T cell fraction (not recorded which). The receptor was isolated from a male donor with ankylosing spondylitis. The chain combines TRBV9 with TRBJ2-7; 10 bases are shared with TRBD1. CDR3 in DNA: TGTGCCAGCAGCGTCGGCCCTCGCGGGACAGGGGACTACGAGCAGTACTTC. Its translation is CASSVGPRGTGDYEQYF.